The T cell receptor beta chain described here comes from a study of blood T cell repertoires in COVID-19. Repertoires were generated with immunoSEQ multiplex PCR, while TCRdb's copy carries only in-frame clones and drops some. Of about 320,000 clones listed, nearly 90% are singletons. Germline-derived CDR1 and CDR2 are LNHNV and YYDKDF (reference sequence). The V gene lost 1 base and the J gene lost 15 bases, with 16 bases spanning the gap. CDR3 length: 13 amino acids. Sample: PBMCs or T cells enriched from blood (not recorded which). The chain has TRBV15 and TRBJ1-5; the D gene is possibly TRBD1 (6 bases). The clonotype was recovered from a woman aged 25-40 years who had recovered from COVID-19. CDR3 protein: CATSRGRDTRGHF. As DNA, the CDR3 is TGTGCCACCAGCAGAGGACGGGACACCCGGGGGCATTTT.